The 18 T cell receptor beta chains below were found in one sample sequenced in a study of blood T cell repertoires in COVID-19. The repertoire was sequenced with immunoSEQ multiplex PCR; TCRdb's copy has only in-frame clones and lacks some. The table has roughly 400,000 clones, 90% seen once. Sequences were obtained from PBMCs or T cells enriched from blood (not recorded which). These receptors all come from a man aged 18 to 30 who had recovered from COVID-19.

This chain connects TRBV5-1 to TRBJ2-5; 8 nucleotides line up with TRBD2. CDR3 size: 14 residues. Germline CDR1 SGHRS, CDR2 YFSETQ. V was clipped by 0 bases and J by 5 bases; unmatched bases: 3. The CDR3 spells CASSLDGRGETQYF. CDR3 coding DNA: TGCGCCAGCAGCTTGGACGGGAGGGGGGAGACCCAGTACTTC.

J is TRBJ2-7 and V is TRBV29-1; a weak D match, TRBD1 (5 bases). Germline assignment: CDR1 SQVTM and CDR2 ANQGSEA. The V end lost 3 bases, the J end lost 5 bases, and 14 bases lay between the germline ends. The CDR3 consists of 13 residues. For the CDR3, the DNA is TGCAGCGTTGACTCGCCAGGGTGGAACGAGCAGTACTTC. Its protein product is CSVDSPGWNEQYF.

The chain is built from TRBV7-9 and TRBJ2-5; 8 positions match TRBD2. The CDR3 extends over 15 amino acids. Trimming at V came to 3 bases and at J to 5 bases, leaving 8 bases not matched to a gene. CDR1 is SEHNR, CDR2 FQNEAQ, per germline (reference sequence). The CDR3 loop is CASSFSGSPGETQYF. CDR3 coding DNA: TGTGCCAGCAGCTTCAGCGGGAGTCCGGGGGAGACCCAGTACTTC.

A word on this clone: Other DNA sequences in the same sample also yield this CDR3. V is TRBV12-3 or TRBV12-4 and J is TRBJ1-1; no clear D. The length of the CDR3 is 13 residues. V was shortened by 3 bases and J by 0 bases, with 5 bases between the two germline ends. In nucleotides, the CDR3 is TGTGCCAGCAGTTTTGGCATGAACACTGAAGCTTTCTTT. This gives the protein CASSFGMNTEAFF.

The V call is TRBV18, the J call TRBJ1-1; D is ambiguous. CDR1 is KGHSH and CDR2 is LQKENI in the germline V gene. CDR3 length: 15 residues. The V gene lost 0 bases and the J gene lost 8 bases, with 16 bases spanning the gap. CDR3 coding DNA: TGTGCCAGCTCACCACCTGAAGGTTACAGTGTCGAAGCTTTCTTT. Translation: CASSPPEGYSVEAFF.

The gene calls are TRBV5-1 and TRBJ1-3, with D possibly matching TRBD1 (5 bases). CDR1 and CDR2 from the germline V gene are SGHRS and YFSETQ. The CDR3 is made up of 15 amino acids. Trimming stripped 0 bases from V and 4 bases from J, with 11 bases between. This chain's CDR3 is CASSLGTSEGNTIYF. Here the CDR3 DNA reads TGCGCCAGCAGCTTGGGGACATCGGAGGGAAACACCATATATTTT.

This chain connects TRBV9 to TRBJ1-2; 7 bases agree with TRBD1. V shed 0 bases and J 1 base; nucleotides not matched to a gene: 9. The CDR3 is 17 residues long. CDR1 and CDR2 from the germline V gene are SGDLS and YYNGEE. The CDR3 loop reads CASSVDTGARNNYGYTF. CDR3 DNA sequence: TGTGCCAGCAGCGTAGATACAGGGGCCCGAAATAACTATGGCTACACCTTC.

This chain links TRBV4-1 with TRBJ2-3, with TRBD2 identical over 9 bases. CDR1 is MGHRA and CDR2 is YSYEKL in the germline V gene. V shed 1 base, J shed 0 bases, and the junction held 11 bases outside the gene matches. The CDR3 covers 19 residues. The DNA for the CDR3 is TGCGCCAGCAGCCAAGTTTTAGCGGGAGTTATATTTAGCACAGATACGCAGTATTTT. Protein product: CASSQVLAGVIFSTDTQYF.

This clone appeared a single time. The chain combines TRBV7-8 with TRBJ1-2; TRBD1 is a possible D gene (5 bases). Trimming removed 5 bases from V and 8 bases from J, with 18 bases in between. The CDR3 covers 14 residues. Germline values: CDR1 SGHVS, CDR2 FQNEAQ. Written as DNA, the CDR3 is TGTGCCAGCAGCCGCGACAGAGAAGCTTCCGGCTACACCTTC. This codes for CASSRDREASGYTF.

The genes are TRBV5-3 and TRBJ1-1, with a weak D call TRBD1 (6 bases). TRBV5-3 is flagged as an ORF with uncertain function. This CDR3 is built from 14 residues. Trimming removed 2 bases at V and 3 bases at J, with 11 bases between. The CDR3 loop is CARSFSGADTEAFF. The CDR3 coding sequence is TGTGCCAGAAGCTTCTCAGGGGCGGACACTGAAGCTTTCTTT.

About this clone: This sample also contains other DNA sequences that code for the same CDR3. The gene calls are TRBV14 and TRBJ1-4, with D perhaps TRBD1 (5 bases). V lost 9 bases and J lost 6, with 17 bases in between. The CDR3 extends over 14 amino acids. Germline V gene lookup returns CDR1 SGHDN and CDR2 FVKESK. The CDR3 sequence is CASSWGGGDEKLFF. For the CDR3, the DNA is TGTGCCAGTAGCTGGGGTGGAGGGGATGAAAAACTGTTTTTT. Drawing the rest from reference TRBV14 and TRBJ1-4, the complete variable domain is EAGVTQFPSHSVIEKGQTVTLRCDPISGHDNLYWYRRVMGKEIKFLLHFVKESKQDESGMPNNRFLAERTGGTYSTLKVQPAELEDSGVYFCASSWGGGDEKLFFGSGTQLSVL.

The rearrangement joins TRBV15 to TRBJ1-2; perhaps TRBD1 as D (5 bases). Germline CDR1 and CDR2: LNHNV and YYDKDF (reference sequence). With 8 bases removed from V and 13 bases from J, the gap between germline ends came to 23 bases. The CDR3 has 13 amino acids. CDR3 sequence (DNA): TGTGCCACCGGGAGGGAAGGGGCCGAGCCAGCCACCTTC. Translating gives CATGREGAEPATF. Supplemented by reference TRBV15 and TRBJ1-2, the full variable domain reads DAMVIQNPRYQVTQFGKPVTLSCSQTLNHNVMYWYQQKSSQAPKLLFHYYDKDFNNEADTPDNFQSRRPNTSFCFLDIRSPGLGDTAMYLCATGREGAEPATFGSGTRLTVV.

The table lists this clone with a few counts. The rearrangement joins TRBV13 to TRBJ2-3; no clear D gene. Trimming left V 0 bases short and J 0 bases short, with 7 bases between. The germline gives CDR1 PRHDT, CDR2 FYEKMQ (reference sequence). The CDR3 sequence is 15 residues long. DNA of the CDR3: TGTGCCAGCAGCTTAGGAACATACAGCACAGATACGCAGTATTTT. Residues: CASSLGTYSTDTQYF.

The genes are TRBV7-2 and TRBJ2-1, with 11 bases aligning to TRBD2. The CDR3 has 18 residues. Germline CDR1 reads SGHTA; CDR2 reads FQGNSA. V was pared by 5 bases and J by 3 bases, with 12 bases of the junction left unmatched. The CDR3 sequence: CASSPKFRLAGSYNEQFF. The DNA of the CDR3 is TGTGCCAGCAGCCCTAAATTTCGACTAGCGGGAAGCTACAATGAGCAGTTCTTC.

This chain connects TRBV23-1 to TRBJ1-1, with a possible D match to TRBD1 (5 bases). TRBV23-1 is designated an ORF whose function remains uncertain. V lost 6 bases, J lost 0 bases, and 23 bases lay in between. The CDR3 covers 18 residues. CDR3 coding DNA: TGCGCCAGCAGCCTTCTCACCGTCGTCGACAGTATGAACACTGAAGCTTTCTTT. Its protein is CASSLLTVVDSMNTEAFF.

The V gene is TRBV18, the J gene TRBJ1-1; 7 nucleotides match TRBD1. This CDR3 has 13 residues. Germline values: CDR1 KGHSH, CDR2 LQKENI. The J segment lost 3 bases and the V segment lost 6 bases, leaving 4 bases of the junction unmatched. The CDR3 reads CASSFQGDTEAFF. In nucleotides, the CDR3 is TGTGCCAGCTCGTTCCAGGGGGACACTGAAGCTTTCTTT. Full variable domain (outside the CDR3, taken from reference TRBV18 and TRBJ1-1): NAGVMQNPRHLVRRRGQEARLRCSPMKGHSHVYWYRQLPEEGLKFMVYLQKENIIDESGMPKERFSAEFPKEGPSILRIQQVVRGDSAAYFCASSFQGDTEAFFGQGTRLTVV.

The chain combines TRBV3-1 (or the pseudogene TRBV3-2) with TRBJ1-1; perhaps TRBD1 as D (5 bases). V was trimmed by 1 base and J by 2 bases, leaving 11 bases between them. This CDR3 is built from 15 residues. Germline CDR1 LGHDT, CDR2 YNNKEL (reference sequence). The CDR3 loop reads CASSQGAGINTEAFF. The CDR3 nucleotides read TGTGCCAGCAGCCAAGGGGCAGGGATAAACACTGAAGCTTTCTTT.

The J gene is TRBJ2-2, the V gene TRBV5-1, with D tentatively TRBD2 (6 bases). This CDR3 comprises 17 residues. The V end lost 4 bases, the J end lost 2 bases, and 18 bases lay between the germline ends. Germline loops: CDR1 SGHRS, CDR2 YFSETQ. CDR3 region: CASSPSRDFGNTGELFF. CDR3 bases: TGCGCCAGCAGCCCGTCAAGGGACTTTGGAAACACCGGGGAGCTGTTTTTT.